A single sample is the source of the 25 T cell receptor beta chains below, sequenced in a study of blood T cell repertoires in COVID-19 (dated by TCRdb to about 2020). The receptor library was made with the immunoSEQ multiplex PCR assay. As stored in TCRdb, this immuneACCESS dataset retains in-frame rearrangements with V and J assigned. A fraction of the clones does not appear; measured against another copy, unresolved V genes explain less than half of the discrepancy, and the remainder lacks a known reason. The table for this sample lists 100,000 to 150,000 clones; about nine tenths of them were counted only once. The ten largest account for 10% of the sample. Sequencing input: peripheral blood. All receptors come from a middle-aged man with acute or convalescent COVID-19.

The chain is built from TRBV5-1 and TRBJ2-5; the match to TRBD2 covers 9 bases. V gave up 2 bases and J gave up 5 bases; unmatched junction bases: 13. In germline, CDR1 is SGHRS, CDR2 YFSETQ. CDR3 length: 17 residues. The CDR3 sequence is CASSFPGASGVYETQYF. DNA for the CDR3: TGCGCCAGCAGCTTCCCCGGGGCTAGCGGGGTATATGAGACCCAGTACTTC.

The genes are TRBV29-1 and TRBJ1-1, with D tentatively TRBD1 (5 bases). In germline, CDR1 is SQVTM, CDR2 ANQGSEA. Trimming removed 6 bases at V and 1 base at J, with 12 bases between. This CDR3 spans 13 amino acids. CDR3: CSVRGGWNTEAFF. The CDR3 region has the DNA TGCAGCGTACGGGGGGGTTGGAACACTGAAGCTTTCTTT.

CDR3 sequence (DNA): TGTGCCAGCAGCGTAGATGGAGGGTCAACTGAAGCTTTCTTT. Residues: CASSVDGGSTEAFF. The chain combines TRBV9 with TRBJ1-1; D not resolved. The V and J ends lost 0 bases and 5 bases respectively, with 11 bases between them. CDR1 and CDR2 from the germline V gene are SGDLS and YYNGEE. This CDR3 has 14 amino acids.

This sequence joins TRBV12-5 and TRBJ2-2; weak D call: TRBD1 (5 bases). Germline V gene lookup returns CDR1 LGHNT and CDR2 FRNRAP. V was cut by 0 bases and J by 3 bases, with 17 bases left in between. The CDR3 extends over 18 amino acids. DNA for the CDR3: TGTGCTAGTGGTTTGGTACCCGACAGTGCTTCTTACACCGGGGAGCTGTTTTTT. This translates into CASGLVPDSASYTGELFF.

The CDR3 here is CASSPRQGANYGYTF. The CDR3 nucleotides read TGTGCCAGCAGCCCTAGACAGGGTGCTAACTATGGCTACACCTTC. The V and J genes are TRBV7-8 and TRBJ1-2; 7 bases map to TRBD1. CDR1 is SGHVS and CDR2 is FQNEAQ in the germline V gene. This CDR3 contains 15 residues. After removal of 5 bases from V and 0 bases from J, the junction contained 6 bases not matched to a gene.

CDR3 sequence: CASSLDAGGTYEQYF. The CDR3 nucleotides read TGTGCCAGCAGCTTGGACGCAGGGGGCACGTACGAGCAGTACTTC. The chain carries TRBV5-4 and TRBJ2-7; 8 bases align to TRBD1. J lost 4 bases, V lost 0 bases, and 6 bases had no gene match. CDR3 size: 15 residues. Per germline, CDR1 SGHNT and CDR2 YYREEE (reference sequence).

V and J are TRBV20-1 and TRBJ2-3, with a tentative D call TRBD1 (5 bases). Germline CDR1 and CDR2: DFQATT and SNEGSKA (reference sequence). Trimming pared 4 bases from V and 6 bases from J, leaving 8 bases between. The CDR3 is 11 residues long. CDR3 in amino acids: CSAKKGDTQYF. CDR3 DNA sequence: TGCAGTGCTAAAAAGGGGGATACGCAGTATTTT.

This chain connects TRBV30 to TRBJ2-1, with D possibly matching TRBD2 (5 bases). The germline CDR1 and CDR2 sequences are GTSNPN and SVGIG (reference sequence). The CDR3 spans 14 residues. The ends were cut back, 3 bases at V and 0 bases at J, with 9 bases in the middle. The CDR3 here is CAWSRDTSYNEQFF. In nucleotides, the CDR3 is TGTGCCTGGAGCCGGGATACCTCCTACAATGAGCAGTTCTTC.

This sequence joins TRBV6-5 and TRBJ1-1; D not certain. V lost 4 bases and J lost 1, with 13 bases in between. Germline V lookup: CDR1 MNHEY, CDR2 SVGAGI. This CDR3 region has 15 residues. This chain's CDR3 is CASSSSRSQNTEAFF. CDR3 coding DNA: TGTGCCAGCAGTTCTTCCCGGAGTCAGAACACTGAAGCTTTCTTT.

The rearrangement links TRBV19 to TRBJ2-3, with D possibly TRBD2 on 5 matching bases. The CDR3 has 14 residues. The V gene's germline CDR1 is LNHDA and CDR2 SQIVND (reference sequence). V was cut by 11 bases and J by 2 bases, with 17 bases left in between. The CDR3 DNA reads as TGTGCCGATTACTTCGGACTGATCACAGATACGCAGTATTTT. It encodes CADYFGLITDTQYF.

The genes are TRBV2 and TRBJ1-2; unclear D gene. The CDR3 sequence is 15 residues long. Trimming removed 5 bases from V and 7 bases from J, with 20 bases in between. Germline V gene lookup returns CDR1 SNHLY and CDR2 FYNNEI. The CDR3: CASSLIEGREGGYTF. The CDR3 region has the DNA TGTGCCAGCAGTCTCATCGAGGGAAGGGAGGGTGGCTACACCTTC.

The chain couples TRBV28 to TRBJ2-7, with D possibly being TRBD1 (6 bases). Germline CDR1 reads MDHEN; CDR2 reads SYDVKM. CDR3 size: 13 residues. Trimming removed 5 bases from V and 4 bases from J, with 12 bases in between. CDR3 amino acids: CASSIGQSYEQYF. CDR3 sequence (DNA): TGTGCCAGCAGTATCGGACAGAGTTACGAGCAGTACTTC.

V and J are TRBV5-1 and TRBJ1-2; TRBD1 matches at 7 bases. J gave up 6 bases and V 0 bases, and 5 bases lay outside the gene matches. The CDR3 loop spans 14 amino acids. CDR1 and CDR2 from the germline V gene are SGHRS and YFSETQ. The CDR3: CASSLEVTGNGYTF. In DNA, the CDR3 is TGCGCCAGCAGCTTGGAGGTGACAGGGAATGGCTACACCTTC.

This rearrangement joins TRBV6-5 to TRBJ1-5; D remains ambiguous. Germline V gene sequence: CDR1 MNHEY, CDR2 SVGAGI. V lost 2 bases to trimming and J lost 4 bases, with 6 bases between them. The CDR3 consists of 13 residues. In DNA form, the CDR3 reads TGTGCCAGCAGTTACGCGGGAAATCAGCCCCAGCATTTT. Translation gives CASSYAGNQPQHF.

This clone appeared a single time. The chain employs TRBV2 and TRBJ1-1; D possibly corresponds to TRBD1 (6 bases). From germline, CDR1 is SNHLY and CDR2 FYNNEI. The CDR3 is 13 amino acids. With 6 bases removed from V and 6 bases from J, the gap between germline ends came to 14 bases. The CDR3 DNA reads as TGTGCCAGCAGCTTAACAGGGAGTTCTGAAGCTTTCTTT. Its protein is CASSLTGSSEAFF.

This clone was detected only once. The V call is TRBV18, the J call TRBJ1-1; the match to TRBD1 covers 7 bases. The CDR3 sequence is 13 residues long. Trimming took 4 bases from V and 3 from J; bases not matched to a gene: 2. Looked up from germline, CDR1 is KGHSH and CDR2 is LQKENI. The CDR3 region is CASSRTGDTEAFF. The CDR3 DNA follows: TGTGCCAGCTCACGTACAGGGGACACTGAAGCTTTCTTT.

The rearrangement links TRBV27 to TRBJ2-2; 8 bases agree with TRBD2. The ends lost 6 bases at V and 4 bases at J; junction bases unmatched: 4. The CDR3 loop spans 14 amino acids. Germline CDR1 reads MNHEY; CDR2 reads SMNVEV (reference sequence). This chain's CDR3 is CASRGSGSTGELFF. CDR3 in DNA: TGTGCCAGCAGGGGAAGCGGGAGCACCGGGGAGCTGTTTTTT.

The chain joins TRBV10-2 to TRBJ2-1; 13 bases are shared with TRBD2. The V gene's germline CDR1 is WSHSY and CDR2 SAAADI. V lost 8 bases to trimming and J lost 8 bases; unmatched junction nucleotides: 3. The CDR3 is 13 residues long. The CDR3 DNA follows: TGCGCCAGCGGACTAGCGGGAGCCTATGAGCAGTTCTTC. Protein product: CASGLAGAYEQFF.

This sequence joins TRBV12-5 and TRBJ1-5, with TRBD1 matching 11 bases. CDR3 length equals 21 residues. V was clipped by 2 bases and J by 2 bases; unmatched bases: 17. Germline lookup yields CDR1 LGHNT and CDR2 FRNRAP. CDR3 in DNA: TGTGCTAGTGGTTTGTTCCTCGGACAGGGGGCCCGATATAGTGGCAATCAGCCCCAGCATTTT. Its protein product is CASGLFLGQGARYSGNQPQHF.

J is TRBJ1-2 and V is TRBV3-1 (or the pseudogene TRBV3-2); weak D call: TRBD1 (6 bases). This CDR3 region has 16 residues. Germline values: CDR1 LGHDT, CDR2 YNNKEL (reference sequence). The germline V and J ends were trimmed by 4 bases and 4 bases, with 19 bases remaining between them. The DNA of the CDR3 is TGTGCCAGCAGCCCCGAGAGGGGGAGAATATTCTATGGCTACACCTTC. Its protein is CASSPERGRIFYGYTF.

This clone was found a few times. The chain combines TRBV7-2 with TRBJ1-2; possible D gene TRBD1, 5 bases. This CDR3 region has 14 residues. V lost 3 bases, J lost 5 bases, and 13 bases lay in between. Germline CDR1 reads SGHTA; CDR2 reads FQGNSA. CDR3: CASSFREGVYGYTF. In DNA form, the CDR3 reads TGTGCCAGCAGCTTCAGGGAAGGTGTTTATGGCTACACCTTC. Filled out from reference TRBV7-2 and TRBJ1-2, the complete variable domain reads GAGVSQSPSNKVTEKGKDVELRCDPISGHTALYWYRQSLGQGLEFLIYFQGNSAPDKSGLPSDRFSAERTGGSVSTLTIQRTQQEDSAVYLCASSFREGVYGYTFGSGTRLTVV.

This clone was seen a single time. The chain links TRBV19 to TRBJ1-5, with a possible D match to TRBD1 (5 bases). Germline CDR1 reads LNHDA; CDR2 reads SQIVND (reference sequence). V gave up 2 bases and J gave up 0 bases, with 8 bases separating them. The CDR3 runs to 15 residues. The CDR3 loop is CASSISRDSNQPQHF. Here the CDR3 DNA reads TGTGCCAGTAGTATAAGCAGGGATAGCAATCAGCCCCAGCATTTT. Supplemented by reference TRBV19 and TRBJ1-5, the full variable domain reads DGGITQSPKYLFRKEGQNVTLSCEQNLNHDAMYWYRQDPGQGLRLIYYSQIVNDFQKGDIAEGYSVSREKKESFPLTVTSAQKNPTAFYLCASSISRDSNQPQHFGDGTRLSIL.

The J gene is TRBJ1-2, the V gene TRBV6-5, with D unresolved. This CDR3 is 16 amino acids long. Germline CDR1 and CDR2: MNHEY and SVGAGI. V was shortened by 2 bases and J by 6 bases, with 19 bases between the two germline ends. CDR3 nucleotides: TGTGCCAGCAGTTACGATCAGTTCGGGTTTTCTCATGGCTACACCTTC. Its protein product is CASSYDQFGFSHGYTF.

The chain is built from TRBV7-9 and TRBJ2-3; D perhaps matches TRBD1 (6 bases). V lost 4 bases, J lost 3 bases, and 8 bases lay in between. CDR3 length equals 13 residues. CDR1 and CDR2 (germline): SEHNR, FQNEAQ (reference sequence). The CDR3 region is CASSWGPTDTQYF. CDR3 sequence (DNA): TGTGCCAGCAGCTGGGGGCCGACAGATACGCAGTATTTT. The complete variable domain, with remaining parts taken from reference TRBV7-9 and TRBJ2-3, reads DTGVSQNPRHKITKRGQNVTFRCDPISEHNRLYWYRQTLGQGPEFLTYFQNEAQLEKSRLLSDRFSAERPKGSFSTLEIQRTEQGDSAMYLCASSWGPTDTQYFGPGTRLTVL.

This chain connects TRBV20-1 to TRBJ1-5; D remains ambiguous. Germline values: CDR1 DFQATT, CDR2 SNEGSKA (reference sequence). The length of the CDR3 is 15 residues. Trimming left V 3 bases short and J 4 bases short, with 16 bases between. CDR3 DNA sequence: TGCAGTGCTAGTCGGTTGAGTACAGTTAATCAGCCCCAGCATTTT. This gives the protein CSASRLSTVNQPQHF.